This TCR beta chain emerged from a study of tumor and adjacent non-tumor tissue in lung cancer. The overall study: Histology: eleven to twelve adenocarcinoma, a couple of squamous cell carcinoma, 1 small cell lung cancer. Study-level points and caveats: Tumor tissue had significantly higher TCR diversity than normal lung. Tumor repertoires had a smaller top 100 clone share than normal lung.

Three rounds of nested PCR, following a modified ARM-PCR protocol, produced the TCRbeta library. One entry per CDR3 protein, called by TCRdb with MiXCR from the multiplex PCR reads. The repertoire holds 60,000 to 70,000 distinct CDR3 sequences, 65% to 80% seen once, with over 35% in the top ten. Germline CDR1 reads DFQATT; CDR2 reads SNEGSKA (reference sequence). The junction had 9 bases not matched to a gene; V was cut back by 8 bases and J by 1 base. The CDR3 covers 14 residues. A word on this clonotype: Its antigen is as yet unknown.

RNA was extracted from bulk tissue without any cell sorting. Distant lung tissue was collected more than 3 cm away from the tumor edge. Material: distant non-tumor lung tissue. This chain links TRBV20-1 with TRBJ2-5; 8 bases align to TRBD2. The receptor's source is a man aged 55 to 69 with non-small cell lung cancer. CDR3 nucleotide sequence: TGCAGTACTGGGACTAGTGGGATCCAAGAGACCCAGTACTTC. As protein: CSTGTSGIQETQYF.